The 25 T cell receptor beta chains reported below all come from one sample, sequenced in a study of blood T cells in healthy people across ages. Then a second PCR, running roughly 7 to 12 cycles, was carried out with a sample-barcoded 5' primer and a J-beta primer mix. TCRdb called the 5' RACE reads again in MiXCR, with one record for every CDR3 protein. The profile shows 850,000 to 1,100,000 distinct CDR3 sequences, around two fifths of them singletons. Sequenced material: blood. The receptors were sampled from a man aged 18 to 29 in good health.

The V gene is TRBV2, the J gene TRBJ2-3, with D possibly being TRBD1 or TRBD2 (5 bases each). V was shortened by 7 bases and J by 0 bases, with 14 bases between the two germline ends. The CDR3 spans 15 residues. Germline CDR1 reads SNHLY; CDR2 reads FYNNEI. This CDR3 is CASTTGTQSTDTQYF. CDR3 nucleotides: TGTGCCAGCACAACCGGGACGCAGAGCACAGATACGCAGTATTTT.

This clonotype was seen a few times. This CDR3 reads CSARAGPNDQPQHF. The CDR3 DNA follows: TGCAGTGCTAGAGCGGGGCCCAATGATCAGCCCCAGCATTTT. The chain combines TRBV20-1 with TRBJ1-5; D is possibly TRBD1 (5 bases). Trimming cost V 1 base and J 5 bases, with 12 bases left between them. The CDR3 loop spans 14 amino acids. Germline CDR1 reads DFQATT; CDR2 reads SNEGSKA (reference sequence).

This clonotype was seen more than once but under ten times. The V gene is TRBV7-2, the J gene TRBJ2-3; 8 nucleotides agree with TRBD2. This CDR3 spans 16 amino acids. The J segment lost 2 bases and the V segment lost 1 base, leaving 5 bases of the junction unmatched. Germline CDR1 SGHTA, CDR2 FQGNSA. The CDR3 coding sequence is TGTGCCAGCAGCTTAGTAGGTAGCGGGGCCACAGATACGCAGTATTTT. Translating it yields CASSLVGSGATDTQYF.

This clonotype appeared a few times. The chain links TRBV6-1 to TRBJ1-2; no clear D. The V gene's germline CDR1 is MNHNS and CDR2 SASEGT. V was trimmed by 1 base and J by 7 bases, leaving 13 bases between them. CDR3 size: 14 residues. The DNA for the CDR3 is TGTGCCAGCAGTGAAGTCTCTTCGGTGGCTGGCTACACCTTC. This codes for CASSEVSSVAGYTF.

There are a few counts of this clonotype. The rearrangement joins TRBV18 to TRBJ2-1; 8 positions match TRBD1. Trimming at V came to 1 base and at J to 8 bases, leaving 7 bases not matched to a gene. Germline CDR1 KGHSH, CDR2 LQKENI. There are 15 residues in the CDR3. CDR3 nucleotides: TGTGCCAGCTCACCACTTCAGGGGGCAATGGATGAGCAGTTCTTC. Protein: CASSPLQGAMDEQFF.

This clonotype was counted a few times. The CDR3: CSVSKGRGGRTQYF. CDR3 bases: TGCAGTGTCAGCAAGGGGCGGGGGGGCCGTACGCAGTATTTT. J is TRBJ2-3 and V is TRBV20-1; TRBD2 aligns across 9 bases. J was trimmed by 8 bases and V by 7 bases; bases with no gene match: 13. Germline lookup yields CDR1 DFQATT and CDR2 SNEGSKA (reference sequence). The CDR3 totals 14 residues.

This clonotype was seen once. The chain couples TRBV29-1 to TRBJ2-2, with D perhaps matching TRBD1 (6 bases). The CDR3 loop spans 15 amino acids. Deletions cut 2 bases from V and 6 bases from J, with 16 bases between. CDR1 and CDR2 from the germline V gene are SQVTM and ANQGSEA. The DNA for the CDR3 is TGCAGCGTTGAATGGGCAGGGGCGTCCCCCGGGGAGCTGTTTTTT. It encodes CSVEWAGASPGELFF.

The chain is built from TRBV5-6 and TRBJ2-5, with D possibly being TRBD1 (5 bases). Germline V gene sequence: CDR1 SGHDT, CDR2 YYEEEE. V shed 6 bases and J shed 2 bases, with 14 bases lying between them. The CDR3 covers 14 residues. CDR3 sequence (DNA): TGTGCCAGCACCGACAGCTTGCTACAAGAGACCCAGTACTTC. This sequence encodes CASTDSLLQETQYF. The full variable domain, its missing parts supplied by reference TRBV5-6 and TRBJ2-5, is DAGVTQSPTHLIKTRGQQVTLRCSPKSGHDTVSWYQQALGQGPQFIFQYYEEEERQRGNFPDRFSGHQFPNYSSELNVNALLLGDSALYLCASTDSLLQETQYFGPGTRLLVL.

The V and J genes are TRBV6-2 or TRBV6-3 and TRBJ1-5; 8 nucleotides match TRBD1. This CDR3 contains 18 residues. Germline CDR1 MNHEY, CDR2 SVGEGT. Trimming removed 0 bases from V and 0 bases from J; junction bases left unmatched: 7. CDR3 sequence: CASSYSTGTGYSNQPQHF. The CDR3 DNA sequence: TGTGCCAGCAGTTACTCCACCGGGACAGGATATAGCAATCAGCCCCAGCATTTT.

CDR3 DNA sequence: TGCGCCAGCAGCCAAGATCAGACCGACTCTGAAGCTTTCTTT. It specifies CASSQDQTDSEAFF. This sequence joins TRBV4-1 and TRBJ1-1; D is uncertain. This CDR3 has 14 amino acids. V was cut by 0 bases and J by 6 bases, with 11 bases left in between. Germline CDR1 MGHRA, CDR2 YSYEKL.

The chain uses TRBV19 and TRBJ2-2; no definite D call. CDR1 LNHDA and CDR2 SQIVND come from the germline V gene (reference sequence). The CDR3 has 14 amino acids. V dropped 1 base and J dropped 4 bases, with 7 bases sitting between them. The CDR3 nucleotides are TGTGCCAGTAGTATAGTCGGGTTCACCGGGGAGCTGTTTTTT. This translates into CASSIVGFTGELFF.

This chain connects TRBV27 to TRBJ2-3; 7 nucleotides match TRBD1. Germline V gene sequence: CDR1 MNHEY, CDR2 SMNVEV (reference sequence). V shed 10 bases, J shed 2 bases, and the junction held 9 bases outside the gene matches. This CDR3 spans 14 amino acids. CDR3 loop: CATTRGTATDTQYF. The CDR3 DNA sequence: TGTGCCACCACAAGGGGGACAGCCACAGATACGCAGTATTTT.

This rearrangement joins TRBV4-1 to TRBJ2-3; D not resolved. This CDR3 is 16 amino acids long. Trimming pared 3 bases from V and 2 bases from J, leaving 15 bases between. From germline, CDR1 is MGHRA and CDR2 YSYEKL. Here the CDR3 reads CASSHGPDRNTDTQYF. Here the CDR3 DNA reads TGCGCCAGCAGCCACGGACCTGACCGAAACACAGATACGCAGTATTTT.

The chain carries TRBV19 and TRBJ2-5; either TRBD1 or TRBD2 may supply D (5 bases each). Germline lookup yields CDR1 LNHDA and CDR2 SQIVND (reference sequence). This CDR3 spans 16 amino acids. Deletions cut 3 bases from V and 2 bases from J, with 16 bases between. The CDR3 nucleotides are TGTGCCAGTAGTATCTCCCCCGGGGCAAGACAAGAGACCCAGTACTTC. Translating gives CASSISPGARQETQYF.

CDR3 residues: CASSSTSGGAGELFF. In DNA form, the CDR3 reads TGTGCCAGCAGTTCGACTAGCGGGGGTGCCGGGGAGCTGTTTTTT. V and J are TRBV12-3 or TRBV12-4 and TRBJ2-2, with 12 bases lining up with TRBD2. The V and J ends lost 4 bases and 6 bases, in that order; junction bases with no gene match: 3. The CDR3 runs 15 residues.

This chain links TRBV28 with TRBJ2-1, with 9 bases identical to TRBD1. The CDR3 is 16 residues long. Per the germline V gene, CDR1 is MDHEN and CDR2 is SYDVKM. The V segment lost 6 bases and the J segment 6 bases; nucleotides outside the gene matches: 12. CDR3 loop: CASSPQGQGPGNEQFF. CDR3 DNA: TGTGCCAGCAGCCCCCAGGGACAGGGCCCTGGCAATGAGCAGTTCTTC.

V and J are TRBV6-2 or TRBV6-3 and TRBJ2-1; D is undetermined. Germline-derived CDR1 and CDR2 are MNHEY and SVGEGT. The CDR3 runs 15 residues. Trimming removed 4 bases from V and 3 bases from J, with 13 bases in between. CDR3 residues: CASSFTDLYYNEQFF. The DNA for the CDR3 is TGTGCCAGCAGTTTTACAGACCTGTACTACAATGAGCAGTTCTTC.

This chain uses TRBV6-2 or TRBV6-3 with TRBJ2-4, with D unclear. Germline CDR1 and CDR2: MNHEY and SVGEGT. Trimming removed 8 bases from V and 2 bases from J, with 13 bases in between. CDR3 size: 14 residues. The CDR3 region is CASQPGSSKNIQYF. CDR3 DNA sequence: TGTGCCAGCCAACCGGGCAGCTCCAAAAACATTCAGTACTTC.

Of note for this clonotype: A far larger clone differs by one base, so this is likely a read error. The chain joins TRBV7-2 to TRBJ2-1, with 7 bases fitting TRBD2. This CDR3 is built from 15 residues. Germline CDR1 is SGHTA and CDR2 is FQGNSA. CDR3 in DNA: TGTGCCAGCAGCTTAGGCGGGGGTTCCTACAATGAGCGGTTCTTC. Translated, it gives CASSLGGGSYNERFF.

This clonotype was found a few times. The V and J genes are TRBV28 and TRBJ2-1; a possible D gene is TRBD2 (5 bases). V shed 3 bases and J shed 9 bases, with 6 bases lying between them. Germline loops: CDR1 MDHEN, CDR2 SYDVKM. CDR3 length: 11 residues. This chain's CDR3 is CASSFGLEQFF. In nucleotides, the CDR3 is TGTGCCAGCAGTTTCGGACTTGAGCAGTTCTTC.

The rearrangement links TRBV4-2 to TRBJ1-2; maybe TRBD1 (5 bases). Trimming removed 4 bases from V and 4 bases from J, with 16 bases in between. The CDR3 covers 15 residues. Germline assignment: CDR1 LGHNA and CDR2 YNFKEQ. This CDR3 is CASSPTGTVAYGYTF. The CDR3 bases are TGTGCCAGCAGCCCTACCGGGACGGTGGCCTATGGCTACACCTTC.

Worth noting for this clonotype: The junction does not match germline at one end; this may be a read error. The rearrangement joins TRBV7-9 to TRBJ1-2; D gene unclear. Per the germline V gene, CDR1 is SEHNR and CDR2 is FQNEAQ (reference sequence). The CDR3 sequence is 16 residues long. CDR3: CARSLTGEFICYGYTF. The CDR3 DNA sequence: TGTGCCCGCAGCTTAACGGGCGAGTTTATATGCTATGGCTACACCTTC.

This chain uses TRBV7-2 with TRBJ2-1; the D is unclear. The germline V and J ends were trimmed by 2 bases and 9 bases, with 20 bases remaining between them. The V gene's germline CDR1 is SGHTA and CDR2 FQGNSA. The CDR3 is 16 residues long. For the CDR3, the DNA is TGTGCCAGCAGCTTAAGATCAGATCCCATCGGCGGTGAGCAGTTCTTC. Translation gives CASSLRSDPIGGEQFF.

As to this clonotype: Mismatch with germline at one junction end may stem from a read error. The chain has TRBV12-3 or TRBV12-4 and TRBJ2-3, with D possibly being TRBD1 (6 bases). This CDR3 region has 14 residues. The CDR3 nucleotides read TGTACCAGCAGCCCAGGGGATGGGGACGATACGCAGTATTTT. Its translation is CTSSPGDGDDTQYF.

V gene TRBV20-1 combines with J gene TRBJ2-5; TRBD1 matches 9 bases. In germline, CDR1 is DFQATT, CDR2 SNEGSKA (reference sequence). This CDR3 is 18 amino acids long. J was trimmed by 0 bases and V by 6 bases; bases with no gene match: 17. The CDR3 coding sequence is TGCAGTGCCGCATATAAGAGACAGGGGGTGGGGTACCAAGAGACCCAGTACTTC. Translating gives CSAAYKRQGVGYQETQYF.